The present TCR beta chain was sequenced within a study of regulatory T cells in long-lasting Graves disease. This clonotype was recorded many times. The CDR3 totals 13 residues. Germline loops: CDR1 MGHDK, CDR2 SYGVNS. V shed 4 bases and J shed 3 bases, with 10 bases lying between them. Stated time point: newly diagnosed GD, antithyroid drugs for less than 3 months. PBMC RNA served as the TCR library source. Investigators prepared the TCR beta libraries by applying iRepertoire HTBI primers and Arm-PCR of CDR3 regions. TCRdb recomputed calls from the multiplex PCR reads with MiXCR, one row per CDR3 protein. This sample has roughly 400,000 distinct CDR3 sequences; about 17% occur once, and the top ten carry 23%. These data were also reused for a study on T cells in Graves' hyperthyroidism and ophthalmopathy.

The sample here was peripheral blood mononuclear cells (PBMCs), taken at new diagnosis, from a patient treated with antithyroid drugs. The chain joins TRBV25-1 to TRBJ2-7; D not certain. The TCR was taken from a woman aged 18-29 years with Graves disease. CDR3 coding DNA: TGTGCCAGCAGTGCCGACGGTTTCTACGAGCAGTACTTC. It codes for CASSADGFYEQYF.